Included here is one T cell receptor (beta chain) sequence, with context. As yet, its antigen is unknown. The sample is drawn from a study of glioma-infiltrating T cells. On the study more broadly: Low-grade gliomas were grade II; glioblastomas were grade IV at initial diagnosis.

Study findings and constraints: CDR3 overlap between tissue and blood was very small. Shared blood CDR3 signature motifs marked patients with low tissue-blood divergence.

TCR alpha and beta CDR3 regions were amplified from RNA using iRepertoire nested multiplex PCR. Tissue mRNA or PBMC total RNA, roughly 95-400 ng, went into one-step reverse transcription and amplification. TCRdb called the multiplex PCR reads again in MiXCR, with one record for every CDR3 protein. The data contain around 390,000 distinct CDR3 sequences, around 45% of them seen just once; the ten biggest clones take up around 13%. This clonotype was sampled from a human donor with low-grade glioma or glioblastoma, undergoing nonglioma brain surgery, or in good health (not recorded which). What was sequenced was glioma tissue, nonneoplastic brain tissue, or PBMCs (not recorded which).

The CDR3 here is CASSRGGDRSTGELFF. Written as DNA, the CDR3 is TGTGCCAGCAGCCGGGGGGGAGACCGATCCACCGGGGAGCTGTTTTTT. The chain combines TRBV7-2 with TRBJ2-2; 8 nucleotides match TRBD2. From germline, CDR1 is SGHTA and CDR2 FQGNSA. The CDR3 has 16 residues. V trimming: 5 bases; J trimming: 4 bases; junction bases outside the gene matches: 9.